A single sample gave rise to the 21 T cell receptor beta chains below, sequenced in a study of blood T cells in healthy people across ages. Sample-barcoded 5' priming and a J-beta primer mix drove a second PCR of roughly 6 to 12 cycles. TCRdb processed the 5' RACE reads anew with MiXCR; each CDR3 protein has one entry. Seen here are roughly 800,000 distinct CDR3 sequences, more than 20% observed once, and the top ten hold under 4.5%. The same sample was also studied in work on T cells of mothers and their children.

Sample: blood. The receptors derive from a boy aged 5-17 years in good health.

The sample holds a few counts of this clonotype. The chain has TRBV2 and TRBJ2-5; tentative D call: TRBD1 (5 bases). The ends were cut back, 7 bases at V and 1 base at J, with 13 bases in the middle. The CDR3 totals 14 residues. Germline lookup yields CDR1 SNHLY and CDR2 FYNNEI. CDR3 protein: CASTLGDSQETQYF. The DNA for the CDR3 is TGTGCCAGCACCCTAGGGGATAGCCAAGAGACCCAGTACTTC.

This clonotype occurred a few times. The chain carries TRBV28 and TRBJ2-5, with 10 bases fitting TRBD2. Trimming took 6 bases from V and 1 from J; bases not matched to a gene: 5. This CDR3 has 15 residues. Germline V gives CDR1 MDHEN, CDR2 SYDVKM. Here the CDR3 reads CASRNSGRPQETQYF. For the CDR3, the DNA is TGTGCCAGCAGAAATAGCGGGAGGCCCCAAGAGACCCAGTACTTC.

This sequence joins TRBV28 and TRBJ2-1; TRBD2 matches 7 bases. With 5 bases clipped from V and 6 bases from J, the junction kept 4 bases outside the gene matches. The CDR3 has 13 amino acids. Germline V gene lookup returns CDR1 MDHEN and CDR2 SYDVKM. The CDR3 loop is CASSVTSPNEQFF. The CDR3, as DNA: TGTGCCAGCAGTGTGACTAGCCCCAATGAGCAGTTCTTC.

V gene TRBV25-1 combines with J gene TRBJ2-2; D call uncertain. V lost 1 base, J lost 3 bases, and 3 bases lay in between. The CDR3 contains 13 residues. Per the germline V gene, CDR1 is MGHDK and CDR2 is SYGVNS. The CDR3 nucleotides read TGTGCCAGCAGTGAATGGTACACCGGGGAGCTGTTTTTT. Its protein product is CASSEWYTGELFF. Using reference TRBV25-1 and TRBJ2-2 for the parts outside the CDR3, the full variable domain is EADIYQTPRYLVIGTGKKITLECSQTMGHDKMYWYQQDPGMELHLIHYSYGVNSTEKGDLSSESTVSRIRTEHFPLTLESARPSHTSQYLCASSEWYTGELFFGEGSRLTVL.

The genes are TRBV29-1 and TRBJ2-5; no reliable D call. Germline CDR1 is SQVTM and CDR2 is ANQGSEA. The CDR3 is 13 residues long. V was trimmed by 3 bases and J by 1 base, leaving 9 bases between them. CDR3 DNA: TGCAGCGTTGATGGAGCCTTCCAAGAGACCCAGTACTTC. As protein: CSVDGAFQETQYF.

This clonotype was seen more than once but under ten times. The chain carries TRBV5-1 and TRBJ2-1, with TRBD2 matching 12 bases. Near its end, the DNA agrees better with TRBJ2-7, so the J call may be wrong. This CDR3 is 15 amino acids long. Germline V gene sequence: CDR1 SGHRS, CDR2 YFSETQ. Written as DNA, the CDR3 is TGCGCCAGCAGCTTAGGACTAGCGGGATCCAACGAGCAGTACTTC. Encoded protein: CASSLGLAGSNEQYF.

The CDR3 DNA reads TGCAGTGCTAATTCCGGCGGGGGGGCGTTCAGAAATGAGCAGTTCTTC. Its protein product is CSANSGGGAFRNEQFF. V and J are TRBV20-1 and TRBJ2-1; 9 positions match TRBD2. Per germline, CDR1 DFQATT and CDR2 SNEGSKA (reference sequence). The trim removed 4 bases at V and 7 bases at J, leaving 14 bases unmatched. This CDR3 has 16 residues.

Only a few counts were recorded for this clonotype. CDR3 in DNA: TGTGCCAGCAGCAATACCCGGGACTCCTACGAGCAGTACTTC. It specifies CASSNTRDSYEQYF. This chain uses TRBV13 with TRBJ2-7; D possibly corresponds to TRBD2 (5 bases). Germline V lookup: CDR1 PRHDT, CDR2 FYEKMQ (reference sequence). Trimming left V 5 bases short and J 0 bases short, with 11 bases between. CDR3 length equals 14 residues.

This clonotype was seen a few times. The V call is TRBV9, the J call TRBJ2-4, with 7 nucleotides matching TRBD1. V lost 3 bases to trimming and J lost 6 bases; unmatched junction nucleotides: 6. CDR3 length: 14 residues. Germline V gene data show CDR1 as SGDLS and CDR2 as YYNGEE. For the CDR3, the DNA is TGTGCCAGCAGCGCCGAGGACAGGCTAAACATTCAGTACTTC. The encoded protein is CASSAEDRLNIQYF.

This clonotype was observed a handful of times. V usage is TRBV6-2 or TRBV6-3 and J usage is TRBJ2-1; 12 nucleotides line up with TRBD2. Per germline, CDR1 MNHEY and CDR2 SVGEGT. The CDR3 extends over 16 amino acids. The V segment lost 3 bases and the J segment 6 bases; nucleotides outside the gene matches: 6. The CDR3 sequence is CASSYNLAGGPNEQFF. The CDR3 DNA sequence: TGTGCCAGCAGTTATAATCTAGCGGGAGGGCCCAATGAGCAGTTCTTC.

The chain is built from TRBV6-6 and TRBJ1-6, with unresolved D. CDR1 is MNHNY and CDR2 is SVGAGI in the germline V gene (reference sequence). CDR3 length: 16 residues. The V end lost 0 bases, the J end lost 14 bases, and 20 bases lay between the germline ends. The CDR3 DNA reads TGTGCCAGCAGTTACTCGATTGATTCTCTGGCAGCGGCCCTCCACTTT. Translation: CASSYSIDSLAAALHF.

This clonotype showed up just a few times. The J gene is TRBJ2-1, the V gene TRBV6-6; D is possibly TRBD2 (6 bases). Trimming took 4 bases from V and 4 from J, leaving 14 bases between them. Germline V gene lookup returns CDR1 MNHNY and CDR2 SVGAGI (reference sequence). This CDR3 has 15 residues. The CDR3 sequence is CASSSSGEQYNEQFF. The CDR3 nucleotides read TGTGCCAGCAGTTCATCGGGGGAGCAATACAATGAGCAGTTCTTC.

The chain has TRBV30 and TRBJ1-2; no reliable D call. Deletions cut 2 bases from V and 6 bases from J, with 10 bases between. Germline V gene lookup returns CDR1 GTSNPN and CDR2 SVGIG (reference sequence). This CDR3 is 12 amino acids long. CDR3: CAWSLRLDGYTF. In DNA form, the CDR3 reads TGTGCCTGGAGTCTCCGACTCGATGGCTACACCTTC.

CDR3 DNA: TGCAGCGTCGCCGACAGGGTAGAAAATTCACCCCTCCACTTT. Amino acids: CSVADRVENSPLHF. V gene TRBV29-1 combines with J gene TRBJ1-6; 7 bases fit TRBD1. The CDR3 loop spans 14 amino acids. Germline CDR1 is SQVTM and CDR2 is ANQGSEA. Trimming removed 6 bases from V and 7 bases from J; junction bases left unmatched: 9. Based on the CDR3 plus reference TRBV29-1 and TRBJ1-6, the full variable domain is SAVISQKPSRDICQRGTSLTIQCQVDSQVTMMFWYRQQPGQSLTLIATANQGSEATYESGFVIDKFPISRPNLTFSTLTVSNMSPEDSSIYLCSVADRVENSPLHFGNGTRLTVT.

This clonotype appeared a few times. V usage is TRBV7-2 and J usage is TRBJ1-4; perhaps TRBD1 as D (6 bases). This CDR3 has 15 amino acids. V was pared by 4 bases and J by 8 bases, with 17 bases between. The germline V gene has CDR1 SGHTA and CDR2 FQGNSA. CDR3 sequence (DNA): TGTGCCAGCAGCTGGACAACAGGGTTTGGAGAAAAACTGTTTTTT. As protein: CASSWTTGFGEKLFF.

Regarding this clonotype: This likely comes from a read error, as the CDR3 has no conserved phenylalanine or tryptophan at its end. V is TRBV24-1 and J is TRBJ1-2, with 7 positions matching TRBD1. CDR1 and CDR2 from the germline V gene are KGHDR and SFDVKD. This CDR3 comprises 14 residues. V dropped 5 bases and J dropped 4; count of bases not matched to a gene: 6. In nucleotides, the CDR3 is TGTGCCACCAGTGCCCGACAGGGCTCCTATGGCTACACCATC. Translating gives CATSARQGSYGYTI.

This clonotype was seen a handful of times. The rearrangement links TRBV29-1 to TRBJ2-1; D remains unclear. Trimming removed 1 base at V and 0 bases at J, with 7 bases between. This CDR3 contains 14 residues. From germline, CDR1 is SQVTM and CDR2 ANQGSEA. The CDR3 sequence: CSVEGRLSYNEQFF. CDR3 nucleotide sequence: TGCAGCGTTGAAGGCAGACTCTCCTACAATGAGCAGTTCTTC.

V usage is TRBV13 and J usage is TRBJ2-7; 13 bases map to TRBD2. CDR3 length: 17 amino acids. Germline loops: CDR1 PRHDT, CDR2 FYEKMQ (reference sequence). The V gene end was trimmed by 5 bases and the J gene end by 4 bases; junction bases not matched to a gene: 11. The CDR3 DNA sequence: TGTGCCAGCAGCCCTAGGACTAGCGGGAGTAAGGTTTACGAGCAGTACTTC. Its protein is CASSPRTSGSKVYEQYF. The whole variable domain, remainder taken from reference TRBV13 and TRBJ2-7, is AAGVIQSPRHLIKEKRETATLKCYPIPRHDTVYWYQQGPGQDPQFLISFYEKMQSDKGSIPDRFSAQQFSDYHSELNMSSLELGDSALYFCASSPRTSGSKVYEQYFGPGTRLTVT.

This clonotype was detected a few times. V is TRBV7-8 and J is TRBJ2-5; D assignment may be TRBD1 or TRBD2 (6 bases each). The CDR3 totals 14 residues. Trimming cost V 1 base and J 3 bases, with 9 bases left between them. Germline assignment: CDR1 SGHVS and CDR2 FQNEAQ. CDR3 residues: CASSLDREEETQYF. As DNA, the CDR3 is TGTGCCAGCAGCTTAGACAGGGAGGAAGAGACCCAGTACTTC. Full variable domain (outside the CDR3, taken from reference TRBV7-8 and TRBJ2-5): GAGVSQSPRYKVAKRGQDVALRCDPISGHVSLFWYQQALGQGPEFLTYFQNEAQLDKSGLPSDRFFAERPEGSVSTLKIQRTQQEDSAVYLCASSLDREEETQYFGPGTRLLVL.

This clonotype was seen only a few times. The genes are TRBV28 and TRBJ2-7; tentatively, D is TRBD2 (5 bases). Germline loops: CDR1 MDHEN, CDR2 SYDVKM. With 6 bases removed from V and 0 bases from J, the gap between germline ends came to 18 bases. The CDR3 is 16 residues long. The chain's CDR3 is CASRYGKSTSSYEQYF. The DNA of the CDR3 is TGTGCCAGCAGATACGGGAAGAGTACCAGCTCCTACGAGCAGTACTTC.

The V and J genes are TRBV4-3 and TRBJ2-4; D may be TRBD1 (6 bases). V lost 0 bases to trimming and J lost 0 bases, with 9 bases between them. The length of the CDR3 is 16 residues. Germline CDR1 reads LGHNA; CDR2 reads YSLEER. In DNA form, the CDR3 reads TGCGCCAGCAGCCAAGATGGGGGCCAAGCCAAAAACATTCAGTACTTC. Protein product: CASSQDGGQAKNIQYF.